One sample yielded the 29 T cell receptor beta chains listed below, sequenced in a study of blood T cell repertoires in COVID-19. TCRdb's table, derived via immunoSEQ multiplex PCR, lists solely in-frame clones and lacks some. The table lists tens of thousands of clones, approximately 71% of them singletons. Sequencing was done on a sample of peripheral blood. The receptors here all came from an elderly man with acute or convalescent COVID-19.

CDR3 protein: CSALAGGLKAGELFF. The CDR3 coding sequence is TGCAGCGCCTTGGCGGGGGGCCTTAAGGCCGGGGAGCTGTTTTTT. V is TRBV29-1 and J is TRBJ2-2; 8 bases line up with TRBD2. J lost 6 bases, V lost 7 bases, and 13 bases had no gene match. This CDR3 is 15 amino acids long. Germline loops: CDR1 SQVTM, CDR2 ANQGSEA.

The V and J genes are TRBV7-9 and TRBJ1-2; D perhaps matches TRBD1 (5 bases). The CDR3 runs to 14 residues. Trimming pared 6 bases from V and 8 bases from J, leaving 19 bases between. Germline CDR1 reads SEHNR; CDR2 reads FQNEAQ (reference sequence). DNA for the CDR3: TGTGCCAGCAGTACTCAGGGAAGCATGTGGGGCTACACCTTC. Its protein product is CASSTQGSMWGYTF.

The V and J genes are TRBV7-3 and TRBJ2-3, with 10 bases identical to TRBD2. The germline gives CDR1 SGHTA, CDR2 FQGTGA. Losses at the gene ends were 3 bases for V and 0 bases for J; bases not matched to a gene: 9. The CDR3 is made up of 18 amino acids. The CDR3, as DNA: TGTGCCAGCAGCTTCGGTAGGAGCGGGGGGGCCAGCACAGATACGCAGTATTTT. Encoded protein: CASSFGRSGGASTDTQYF. Filled out from reference TRBV7-3 and TRBJ2-3, the complete variable domain reads GAGVSQTPSNKVTEKGKYVELRCDPISGHTALYWYRQSLGQGPEFLIYFQGTGAADDSGLPNDRFFAVRPEGSVSTLKIQRTERGDSAVYLCASSFGRSGGASTDTQYFGPGTRLTVL.

The chain employs TRBV19 and TRBJ1-1; perhaps TRBD1 as D (6 bases). Germline lookup yields CDR1 LNHDA and CDR2 SQIVND (reference sequence). Trimming cost V 7 bases and J 5 bases, with 14 bases left between them. The CDR3 runs to 13 residues. The CDR3 protein is CASTVQGRTEAFF. The CDR3 nucleotides are TGTGCCAGTACCGTACAGGGTCGGACTGAAGCTTTCTTT.

V and J are TRBV6-2 or TRBV6-3 and TRBJ2-7, with a possible D match to TRBD1 (5 bases). The germline V gene has CDR1 MNHEY and CDR2 SVGEGT. The V gene lost 6 bases and the J gene lost 6 bases, with 18 bases spanning the gap. This CDR3 spans 14 amino acids. In DNA, the CDR3 is TGTGCCAGCAGCCACGACCGAAACAGGTGCGAGCAGTACTTC. Translated: CASSHDRNRCEQYF.

The chain has TRBV18 and TRBJ2-1, with TRBD1 identical over 10 bases. The CDR3 is 16 amino acids. The germline gives CDR1 KGHSH, CDR2 LQKENI. With V trimmed by 4 bases and J by 5 bases, 8 bases remained unmatched. The DNA for the CDR3 is TGTGCCAGCTCACTGACAGGGGGCGCCGGTAACAATGAGCAGTTCTTC. Protein sequence: CASSLTGGAGNNEQFF.

The rearrangement joins TRBV15 to TRBJ1-6; unclear D gene. The germline CDR1 and CDR2 sequences are LNHNV and YYDKDF (reference sequence). The germline V and J ends were trimmed by 0 bases and 14 bases, with 8 bases remaining between them. There are 12 residues in the CDR3. CDR3 DNA: TGTGCCACCAGCAGAGATCGGGGTGCCCTCCACTTT. Translating gives CATSRDRGALHF.

The rearrangement uses TRBV18 and TRBJ1-4; maybe TRBD1 (5 bases). The V end lost 3 bases, the J end lost 3 bases, and 14 bases lay between the germline ends. CDR1 is KGHSH, CDR2 LQKENI, per germline. The length of the CDR3 is 16 residues. Here the CDR3 DNA reads TGTGCCAGCTCACCTTTTCCAGGGCGTCCTAATGAAAAACTGTTTTTT. Translated: CASSPFPGRPNEKLFF. The full variable domain, in which reference TRBV18 and TRBJ1-4 provide the parts outside the CDR3, is NAGVMQNPRHLVRRRGQEARLRCSPMKGHSHVYWYRQLPEEGLKFMVYLQKENIIDESGMPKERFSAEFPKEGPSILRIQQVVRGDSAAYFCASSPFPGRPNEKLFFGSGTQLSVL.

This chain connects TRBV18 to TRBJ1-2; 7 nucleotides match TRBD1. Trimming took 3 bases from V and 4 from J; bases not matched to a gene: 5. The germline CDR1 and CDR2 sequences are KGHSH and LQKENI. This CDR3 spans 14 amino acids. In DNA form, the CDR3 reads TGTGCCAGCTCACCTCTACAGGGGAGCTATGGCTACACCTTC. This encodes CASSPLQGSYGYTF.

The CDR3 loop is CASSFEGRATNEKLFF. CDR3 in DNA: TGTGCCAGCAGCTTTGAGGGCCGAGCAACTAATGAAAAACTGTTTTTT. The V call is TRBV7-9, the J call TRBJ1-4; unclear D gene. Trimming left V 3 bases short and J 0 bases short, with 11 bases between. CDR1 SEHNR and CDR2 FQNEAQ come from the germline V gene (reference sequence). The CDR3 is 16 amino acids. The variable domain in full, with the rest retrieved from reference TRBV7-9 and TRBJ1-4, is DTGVSQNPRHKITKRGQNVTFRCDPISEHNRLYWYRQTLGQGPEFLTYFQNEAQLEKSRLLSDRFSAERPKGSFSTLEIQRTEQGDSAMYLCASSFEGRATNEKLFFGSGTQLSVL.

This clone was seen a few times. The V call is TRBV5-4, the J call TRBJ2-1; a possible D gene is TRBD1 (6 bases). The V end was cut by 10 bases, the J end by 5 bases, with 13 bases between. This CDR3 region has 12 residues. Germline V gives CDR1 SGHNT, CDR2 YYREEE (reference sequence). The CDR3 nucleotides are TGTGCCTGTCGACAGGAGAACAATGAGCAGTTCTTC. Protein sequence: CACRQENNEQFF. Full variable domain (missing parts from reference TRBV5-4 and TRBJ2-1): ETGVTQSPTHLIKTRGQQVTLRCSSQSGHNTVSWYQQALGQGPQFIFQYYREEENGRGNFPPRFSGLQFPNYSSELNVNALELDDSALYLCACRQENNEQFFGPGTRLTVL.

V usage is TRBV6-5 and J usage is TRBJ1-1, with D hard to call. V was trimmed by 8 bases and J by 1 base, leaving 11 bases between them. The CDR3 is 13 residues long. Germline CDR1 reads MNHEY; CDR2 reads SVGAGI. The CDR3 DNA reads as TGTGCCAGCTCGGGGATGGGGAACACTGAAGCTTTCTTT. It codes for CASSGMGNTEAFF.

The J gene is TRBJ2-1, the V gene TRBV29-1; 10 nucleotides align to TRBD1. The junction had 7 bases not matched to a gene; V was cut back by 8 bases and J by 6 bases. The CDR3 sequence is 13 residues long. Germline V gene lookup returns CDR1 SQVTM and CDR2 ANQGSEA. CDR3 nucleotides: TGCAGCTTCGGACAGGGGGGTTTCAATGAGCAGTTCTTC. Translated, it gives CSFGQGGFNEQFF.

This clone was recorded only once. V is TRBV9 and J is TRBJ2-3; a weak D match, TRBD1 (5 bases). V gave up 2 bases and J gave up 3 bases, with 10 bases separating them. Germline V gene lookup returns CDR1 SGDLS and CDR2 YYNGEE. This CDR3 comprises 14 residues. CDR3: CASSVGRDTDTQYF. CDR3 DNA: TGTGCCAGCAGCGTTGGCAGGGATACAGATACGCAGTATTTT.

This rearrangement joins TRBV5-1 to TRBJ1-3; 8 bases are shared with TRBD1. J gave up 5 bases and V 7 bases, and 8 bases lay outside the gene matches. Germline-derived CDR1 and CDR2 are SGHRS and YFSETQ. There are 14 residues in the CDR3. In nucleotides, the CDR3 is TGCGCCAGCCGCCTCGGGACAGGTAGAAACACCATATATTTT. This gives the protein CASRLGTGRNTIYF.

This clone was seen just once. The gene calls are TRBV6-5 and TRBJ1-2; 9 bases are a match to TRBD1. Trimming removed 2 bases from V and 14 bases from J; junction bases left unmatched: 9. The V gene's germline CDR1 is MNHEY and CDR2 SVGAGI. CDR3 size: 13 residues. CDR3 in DNA: TGTGCCAGCAGTTACGTGGGACAGGGAGGTGAAACCTTC. Translation: CASSYVGQGGETF.

The chain has TRBV3-1 (or the pseudogene TRBV3-2) and TRBJ2-3, with no clear D. The V and J ends lost 2 bases and 4 bases respectively, with 7 bases between them. Germline CDR1 is LGHDT and CDR2 is YNNKEL (reference sequence). CDR3 length equals 13 residues. CDR3 coding DNA: TGTGCCAGCAGCCAATTCGAGGCAGATACGCAGTATTTT. Its protein is CASSQFEADTQYF.

The table lists this clone with a few counts. V is TRBV6-5 and J is TRBJ2-7; 8 nucleotides line up with TRBD1. Germline values: CDR1 MNHEY, CDR2 SVGAGI. Trimming took 6 bases from V and 2 from J; bases not matched to a gene: 6. The CDR3 runs 14 residues. The CDR3 here is CASRDRDRPYEQYF. In DNA form, the CDR3 reads TGTGCCAGCAGGGACCGGGACAGGCCCTACGAGCAGTACTTC.

The rearrangement joins TRBV7-2 to TRBJ1-6; 7 bases line up with TRBD1. The CDR3 has 16 residues. Germline CDR1 reads SGHTA; CDR2 reads FQGNSA. V trimming: 5 bases; J trimming: 8 bases; junction bases outside the gene matches: 12. CDR3 in amino acids: CASSPSIRTGDSPLHF. CDR3 nucleotide sequence: TGTGCCAGCAGCCCCTCAATCCGGACAGGTGATTCACCCCTCCACTTT.

The genes are TRBV4-1 and TRBJ2-1, with unresolved D. V lost 3 bases and J 6 bases, leaving 18 bases between the germline ends. The CDR3 totals 16 residues. Germline CDR1 and CDR2: MGHRA and YSYEKL. The CDR3 DNA is TGCGCCAGCAGCCAGAGCGCCCCACGGTTCGGCAATGAGCAGTTCTTC. Translation: CASSQSAPRFGNEQFF.

The rearrangement uses TRBV5-1 and TRBJ2-3; the match to TRBD2 covers 10 bases. This CDR3 is built from 15 residues. After removal of 2 bases from V and 5 bases from J, the junction contained 5 bases not matched to a gene. Germline CDR1 SGHRS, CDR2 YFSETQ. In DNA, the CDR3 is TGCGCCAGCAGCTTAGCGGGGGGGCTTGGAGATACGCAGTATTTT. Its protein product is CASSLAGGLGDTQYF.

The V call is TRBV5-4, the J call TRBJ1-2; D not resolved. V was clipped by 2 bases and J by 5 bases, with 16 bases between them. CDR3 length: 15 residues. CDR1 and CDR2 from the germline V gene are SGHNT and YYREEE (reference sequence). The CDR3 DNA sequence: TGTGCCAGCAGCTTAGATTTACAGTCCCCTTATGGCTACACCTTC. The encoded protein is CASSLDLQSPYGYTF.

This rearrangement joins TRBV19 to TRBJ2-1; D is uncertain. The V gene lost 10 bases and the J gene lost 10 bases, with 20 bases spanning the gap. Looked up from germline, CDR1 is LNHDA and CDR2 is SQIVND (reference sequence). The CDR3 covers 13 residues. CDR3 nucleotides: TGTGCCACCATCGATTCCGCGGCTGTGGAGCAGTTCTTC. It is translated as CATIDSAAVEQFF. Using reference TRBV19 and TRBJ2-1 for the parts outside the CDR3, the full variable domain is DGGITQSPKYLFRKEGQNVTLSCEQNLNHDAMYWYRQDPGQGLRLIYYSQIVNDFQKGDIAEGYSVSREKKESFPLTVTSAQKNPTAFYLCATIDSAAVEQFFGPGTRLTVL.

The CDR3 nucleotides read TGTGCCAGCAGTTTGGGACACCCAAAGGTCGCAGATACGCAGTATTTT. Translation: CASSLGHPKVADTQYF. The chain joins TRBV11-1 to TRBJ2-3; possible D gene TRBD1, 6 bases. CDR1 and CDR2 (germline): SGHAT, FQDESV (reference sequence). The CDR3 totals 16 residues. Trimming removed 6 bases from V and 4 bases from J, with 20 bases in between.

This sequence joins TRBV13 and TRBJ2-1, with 9 bases fitting TRBD1. The V gene end was trimmed by 4 bases and the J gene end by 4 bases; junction bases not matched to a gene: 5. Germline V gene data show CDR1 as PRHDT and CDR2 as FYEKMQ (reference sequence). The CDR3 runs 15 residues. CDR3 nucleotide sequence: TGTGCCAGCAGCTCCCCCGGACAGGGGTACAATGAGCAGTTCTTC. Its protein product is CASSSPGQGYNEQFF.

This clone has a handful of counts. V gene TRBV5-4 combines with J gene TRBJ1-1; D remains ambiguous. The CDR3 length is 13 residues. Germline lookup yields CDR1 SGHNT and CDR2 YYREEE (reference sequence). The V end lost 4 bases, the J end lost 2 bases, and 9 bases lay between the germline ends. As DNA, the CDR3 is TGTGCCAGCAGCCAGCAGACTAACACTGAAGCTTTCTTT. Amino acids: CASSQQTNTEAFF.

This clone was seen just once. The chain couples TRBV3-1 (or the pseudogene TRBV3-2) to TRBJ1-2; D may be TRBD1 (6 bases). The CDR3 contains 14 residues. V was cut by 3 bases and J by 7 bases, with 15 bases left in between. CDR1 is LGHDT, CDR2 YNNKEL, per germline (reference sequence). The CDR3 protein is CASSHGTGSGGYTF. Written as DNA, the CDR3 is TGTGCCAGCAGCCATGGAACAGGGTCTGGTGGCTACACCTTC.

The V and J genes are TRBV6-1 and TRBJ1-1; D gene unclear. This CDR3 has 13 residues. Per the germline V gene, CDR1 is MNHNS and CDR2 is SASEGT. The V end was cut by 3 bases, the J end by 7 bases, with 12 bases between. The CDR3 here is CASSDRRQNEAFF. The CDR3 nucleotides are TGTGCCAGCAGTGATAGGAGGCAGAATGAAGCTTTCTTT.

Relative to its sample, this clone is medium-sized. The rearrangement uses TRBV6-5 and TRBJ1-5, with D possibly matching TRBD1 (5 bases). This CDR3 is built from 15 residues. CDR1 and CDR2 (germline): MNHEY, SVGAGI. V was clipped by 6 bases and J by 0 bases, with 12 bases between them. CDR3 coding DNA: TGTGCCAGCAGGACAGATCCATTTAGCAATCAGCCCCAGCATTTT. Translation gives CASRTDPFSNQPQHF.